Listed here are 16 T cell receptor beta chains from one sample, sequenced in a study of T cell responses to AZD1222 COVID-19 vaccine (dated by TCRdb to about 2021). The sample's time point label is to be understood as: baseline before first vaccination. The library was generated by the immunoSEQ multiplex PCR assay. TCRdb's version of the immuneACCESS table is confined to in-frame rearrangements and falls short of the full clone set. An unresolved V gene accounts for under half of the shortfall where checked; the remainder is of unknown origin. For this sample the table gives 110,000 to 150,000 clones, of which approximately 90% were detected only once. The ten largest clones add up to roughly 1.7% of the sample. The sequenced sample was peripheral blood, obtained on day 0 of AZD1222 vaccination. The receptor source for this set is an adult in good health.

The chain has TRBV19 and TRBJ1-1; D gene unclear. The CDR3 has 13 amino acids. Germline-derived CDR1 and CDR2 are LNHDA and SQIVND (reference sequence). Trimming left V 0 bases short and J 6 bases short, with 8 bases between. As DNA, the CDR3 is TGTGCCAGTAGTATAGATCCCACCGCTGAAGCTTTCTTT. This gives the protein CASSIDPTAEAFF.

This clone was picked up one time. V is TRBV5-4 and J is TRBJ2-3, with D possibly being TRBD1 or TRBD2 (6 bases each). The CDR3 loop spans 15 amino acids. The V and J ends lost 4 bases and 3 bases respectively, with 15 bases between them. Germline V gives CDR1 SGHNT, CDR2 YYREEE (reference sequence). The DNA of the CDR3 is TGTGCCAGCAGCAGCGGAGGGGGATATACAGATACGCAGTATTTT. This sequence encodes CASSSGGGYTDTQYF.

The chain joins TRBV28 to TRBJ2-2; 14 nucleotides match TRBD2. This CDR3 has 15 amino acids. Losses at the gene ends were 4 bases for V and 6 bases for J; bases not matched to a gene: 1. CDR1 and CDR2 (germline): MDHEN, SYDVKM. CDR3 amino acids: CASSSGLAGAGELFF. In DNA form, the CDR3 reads TGTGCCAGCAGTTCGGGACTAGCGGGAGCCGGGGAGCTGTTTTTT.

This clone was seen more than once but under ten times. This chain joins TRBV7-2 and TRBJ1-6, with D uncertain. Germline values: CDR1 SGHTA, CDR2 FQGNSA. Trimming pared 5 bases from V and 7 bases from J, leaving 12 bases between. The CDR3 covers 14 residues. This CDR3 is CASSRPGTNSPLHF. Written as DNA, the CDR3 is TGTGCCAGCAGCCGGCCCGGTACGAATTCACCCCTCCACTTT.

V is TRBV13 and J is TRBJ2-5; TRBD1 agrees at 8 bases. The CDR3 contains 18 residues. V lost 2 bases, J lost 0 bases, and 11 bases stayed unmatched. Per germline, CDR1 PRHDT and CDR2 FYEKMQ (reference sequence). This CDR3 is CASSLSGPGQGHQETQYF. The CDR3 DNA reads TGTGCCAGCAGCTTATCCGGACCAGGACAGGGCCACCAAGAGACCCAGTACTTC.

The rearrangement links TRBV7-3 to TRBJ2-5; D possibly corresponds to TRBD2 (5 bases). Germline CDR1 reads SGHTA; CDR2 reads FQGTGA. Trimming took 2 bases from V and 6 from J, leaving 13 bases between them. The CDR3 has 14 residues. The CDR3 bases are TGTGCCAGCAGCTTAGCAGCGGTGGGCAAGACCCAGTACTTC. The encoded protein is CASSLAAVGKTQYF.

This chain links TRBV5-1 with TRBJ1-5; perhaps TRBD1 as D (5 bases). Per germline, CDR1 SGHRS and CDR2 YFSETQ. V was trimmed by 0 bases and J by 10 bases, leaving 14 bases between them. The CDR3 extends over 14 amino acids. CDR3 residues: CASSLGGTQDPQHF. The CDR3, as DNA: TGCGCCAGCAGCTTGGGCGGGACCCAAGACCCCCAGCATTTT.

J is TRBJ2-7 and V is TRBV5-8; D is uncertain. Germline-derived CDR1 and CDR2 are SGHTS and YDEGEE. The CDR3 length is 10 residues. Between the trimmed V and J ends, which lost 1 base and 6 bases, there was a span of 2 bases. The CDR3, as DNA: TGTGCCAGCAGCTTGTTCGAGCAGTACTTC. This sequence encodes CASSLFEQYF.

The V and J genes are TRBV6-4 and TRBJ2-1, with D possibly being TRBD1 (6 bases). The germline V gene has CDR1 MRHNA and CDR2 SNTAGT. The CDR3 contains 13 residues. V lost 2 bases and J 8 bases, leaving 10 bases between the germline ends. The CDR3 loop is CASSDRTAHEQFF. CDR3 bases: TGTGCCAGCAGTGACAGGACAGCCCATGAGCAGTTCTTC.

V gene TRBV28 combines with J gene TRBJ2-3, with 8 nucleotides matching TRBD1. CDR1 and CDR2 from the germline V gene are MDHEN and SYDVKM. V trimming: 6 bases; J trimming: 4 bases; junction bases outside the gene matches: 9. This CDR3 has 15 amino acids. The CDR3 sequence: CASRTRGRLPDTQYF. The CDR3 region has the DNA TGTGCCAGCAGAACCAGGGGGCGCCTTCCAGATACGCAGTATTTT.

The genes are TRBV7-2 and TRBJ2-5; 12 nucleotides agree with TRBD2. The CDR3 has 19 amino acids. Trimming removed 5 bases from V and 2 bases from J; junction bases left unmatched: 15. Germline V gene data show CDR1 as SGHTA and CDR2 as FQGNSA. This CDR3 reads CASSKPRLAGAHLQETQYF. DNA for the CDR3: TGTGCCAGCAGCAAACCCCGACTAGCGGGGGCCCACTTACAAGAGACCCAGTACTTC. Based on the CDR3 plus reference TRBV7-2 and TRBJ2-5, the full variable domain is GAGVSQSPSNKVTEKGKDVELRCDPISGHTALYWYRQSLGQGLEFLIYFQGNSAPDKSGLPSDRFSAERTGGSVSTLTIQRTQQEDSAVYLCASSKPRLAGAHLQETQYFGPGTRLLVL.

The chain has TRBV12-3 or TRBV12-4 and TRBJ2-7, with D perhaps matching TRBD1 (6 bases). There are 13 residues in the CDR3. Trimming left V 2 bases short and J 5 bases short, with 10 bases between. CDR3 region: CASSLSTGNEQYF. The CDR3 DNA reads TGTGCCAGCAGTTTATCCACAGGGAACGAGCAGTACTTC.

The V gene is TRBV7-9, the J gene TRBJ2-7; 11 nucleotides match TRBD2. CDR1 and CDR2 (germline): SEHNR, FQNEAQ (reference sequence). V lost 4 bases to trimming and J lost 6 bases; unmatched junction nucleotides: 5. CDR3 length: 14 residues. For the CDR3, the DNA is TGTGCCAGCAGCTCTAATCTAGCGGGAGGCGAGCAGTACTTC. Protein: CASSSNLAGGEQYF.

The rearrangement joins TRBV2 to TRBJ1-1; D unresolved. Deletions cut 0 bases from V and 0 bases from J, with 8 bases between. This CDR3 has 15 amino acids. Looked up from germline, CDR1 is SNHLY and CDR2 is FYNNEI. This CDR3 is CASSEALVVNTEAFF. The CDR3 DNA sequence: TGTGCCAGCAGTGAAGCCCTTGTTGTGAACACTGAAGCTTTCTTT.

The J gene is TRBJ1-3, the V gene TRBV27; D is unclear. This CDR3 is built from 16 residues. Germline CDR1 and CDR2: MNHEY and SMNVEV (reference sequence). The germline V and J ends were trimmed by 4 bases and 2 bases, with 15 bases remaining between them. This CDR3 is CASSSGPYPTGNTIYF. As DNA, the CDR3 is TGTGCCAGCAGTTCCGGGCCCTATCCCACTGGAAACACCATATATTTT.

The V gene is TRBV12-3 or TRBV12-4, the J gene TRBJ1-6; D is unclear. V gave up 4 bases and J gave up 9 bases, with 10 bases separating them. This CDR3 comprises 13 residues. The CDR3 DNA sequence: TGTGCCAGCAGTTCGACTTCGGGTTCACCCCTCCACTTT. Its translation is CASSSTSGSPLHF.